A single T cell receptor (beta chain) is shown here with its context. Its cognate antigen has yet to be identified. Base qualities are missing; no much larger clone stands one base away. This sample stems from a study of stem cell transplantation in POMP-related autoinflammatory disease (dated by TCRdb to about 2021). Background on the whole study: The study hypothesis was that defective thymoproteasomes impair MHC class I-dependent CD8+ T-cell differentiation and positive selection, which skews the TRB repertoire. The effect of POMP deficiency on T-cell receptor beta repertoire diversity and CDR3 characteristics was assessed by high-throughput TRB sequencing. Overall study outcomes, separate from this receptor: The number of unique TRB V-J gene pairings was restricted in PRAID patients. The trend toward lower diversity and increased clonality in PRAID patients was statistically significant only for regulatory T cells. A trend toward lower TRB diversity and higher clonality was observed in PRAID patients across all analyzed T-cell subsets.

Its CDR3 holds 15 amino acids, cysteine through phenylalanine. Only the CDR3 portion is preserved as DNA: 45 bases, with reading frame beginning at the first base. Looking up the germline V gene (reference sequence) yields CDR1 MNHNY and CDR2 SVGAGI. Between the V and J ends, shortened by 7 bases and 4 bases respectively, the junction contains 17 bases. The library was prepared using the immunoSEQ multiplex PCR assay. The study's own analysis went as follows. Repertoire diversity was quantified with Shannon entropy, accounting for clonal size distribution. The Gini-Simpson index (Simpson_1-D) served as the measure of how unequally clonotypes were distributed. The table was pulled from immuneACCESS by TCRdb, which kept in-frame rearrangements only. Such tables lose some clones; where checked, under half of the loss comes from unresolved V genes, and the rest has no known cause. V, J and clone size reflect that table, while D and trimming were determined from the DNA. The sample contains several thousand clones, around 83% of them found a single time. Clones ranked in the top ten supply around 4% of the sample.

Before TRB sequencing, T-cell subsets (conventional T cells, CD8+ T cells, regulatory T cells, T follicular helper cells) were sorted. The sample consisted of a CXCR5-defined cell subset from PBMCs. This sequence originates from a human donor in good health. Here the chain combines TRBV6-6 and TRBJ2-1, with the D gene uncertain. This receptor has the CDR3 CASKERAGRYNEQFF. The DNA sequence is TGTGCCAGCAAAGAAAGGGCAGGTCGTTACAATGAGCAGTTCTTC.